This TCR beta chain was recorded in a study of T-cell reconstitution after alpha-beta-depleted transplantation in children. This clonotype appeared once. V was clipped by 3 bases and J by 5 bases, with 10 bases between them. CDR3 length: 13 residues. For TCRbeta, the library was prepared with unique molecular identifiers. A single record per CDR3 protein comes from TCRdb applying MiXCR to the PCR reads. Counted here are about 400,000 distinct CDR3 sequences, roughly 21% occurring once; the ten biggest clones make up 3.5% to 4%. V and J are TRBV12-3 or TRBV12-4 and TRBJ2-5; D may match TRBD1 or TRBD2 (5 bases each). This sequence was found in a human donor who donated a stem cell graft to a child with acute myeloid leukemia. The sample was PBMCs from the stem cell graft donor, taken from the stem cell graft. Written as DNA, the CDR3 is TGTGCCAGCAGTTTTTTGGGGGACGAGACCCAGTACTTC. This translates into CASSFLGDETQYF.